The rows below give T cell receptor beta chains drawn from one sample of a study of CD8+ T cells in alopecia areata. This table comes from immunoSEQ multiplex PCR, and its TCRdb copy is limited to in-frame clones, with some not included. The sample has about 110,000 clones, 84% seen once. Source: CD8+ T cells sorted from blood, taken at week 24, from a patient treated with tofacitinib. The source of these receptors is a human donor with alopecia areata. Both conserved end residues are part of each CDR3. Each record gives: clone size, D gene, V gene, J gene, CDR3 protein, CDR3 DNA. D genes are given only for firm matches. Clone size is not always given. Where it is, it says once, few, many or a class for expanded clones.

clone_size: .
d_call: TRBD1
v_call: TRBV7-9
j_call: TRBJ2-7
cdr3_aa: CATSTGGSSYEQYF
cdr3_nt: TGTGCCACCTCGACAGGGGGGAGCTCCTACGAGCAGTACTTC

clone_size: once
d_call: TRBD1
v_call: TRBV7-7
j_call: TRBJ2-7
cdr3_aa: CASSPDRGRNEQYF
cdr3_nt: TGTGCTAGCAGCCCGGACAGGGGTAGGAACGAGCAGTACTTC

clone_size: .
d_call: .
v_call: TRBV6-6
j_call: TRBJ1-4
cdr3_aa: CASQPGAGEKLFF
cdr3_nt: TGTGCCAGTCAGCCGGGGGCAGGGGAAAAACTGTTTTTT

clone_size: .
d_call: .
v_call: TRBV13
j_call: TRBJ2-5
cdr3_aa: CASSLRGNQETQYF
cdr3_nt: TGTGCCAGCAGCTTAAGGGGCAACCAAGAGACCCAGTACTTC

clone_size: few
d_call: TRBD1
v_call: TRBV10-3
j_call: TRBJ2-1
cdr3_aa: CASSRDRETHEQFF
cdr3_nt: TGTGCCAGCAGCCGGGACAGGGAGACTCATGAGCAGTTCTTC

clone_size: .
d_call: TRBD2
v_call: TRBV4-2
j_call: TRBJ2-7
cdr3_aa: CASSQESSGGPYEQYF
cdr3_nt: TGTGCCAGCAGCCAAGAAAGCAGCGGGGGGCCCTACGAGCAGTACTTC

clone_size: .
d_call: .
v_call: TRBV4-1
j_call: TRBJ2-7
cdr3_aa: CASSQERMRYEQYF
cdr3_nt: TGCGCCAGCAGCCAAGAACGAATGAGGTACGAGCAGTACTTC

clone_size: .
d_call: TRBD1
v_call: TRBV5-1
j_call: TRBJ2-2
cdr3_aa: CASSWGQGGTGELFF
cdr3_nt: TGCGCCAGCAGCTGGGGACAGGGCGGCACCGGGGAGCTGTTTTTT

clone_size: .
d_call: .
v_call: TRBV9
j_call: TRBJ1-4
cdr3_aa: CASSPRSGDKLFF
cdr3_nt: TGTGCCAGCAGCCCCCGATCCGGGGACAAACTGTTTTTT

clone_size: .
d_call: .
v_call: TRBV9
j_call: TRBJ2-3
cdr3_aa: CASSRTTGTLSTDTQYF
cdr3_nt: TGTGCCAGCAGCCGGACCACCGGGACACTTAGCACAGATACGCAGTATTTT

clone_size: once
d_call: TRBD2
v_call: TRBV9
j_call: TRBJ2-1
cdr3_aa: CASSASGGPYNEQFF
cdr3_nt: TGTGCCAGCAGCGCCTCGGGGGGGCCTTACAATGAGCAGTTCTTC

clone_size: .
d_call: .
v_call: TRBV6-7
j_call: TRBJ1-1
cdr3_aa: CASSYTTENTEAFF
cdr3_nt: TGTGCCAGCAGTTACACGACGGAGAACACTGAAGCTTTCTTT

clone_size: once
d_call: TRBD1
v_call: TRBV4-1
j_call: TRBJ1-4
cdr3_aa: CASSGQAKEKLFF
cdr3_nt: TGCGCCAGCAGCGGACAGGCGAAAGAAAAACTGTTTTTT

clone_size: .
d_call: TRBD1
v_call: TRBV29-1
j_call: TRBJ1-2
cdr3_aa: CSTGQGNYGYTF
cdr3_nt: TGCAGCACCGGACAGGGGAACTATGGCTACACCTTC

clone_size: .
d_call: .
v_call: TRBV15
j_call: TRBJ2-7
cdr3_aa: CATSRAEFTEQYF
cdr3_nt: TGTGCCACCAGCAGAGCCGAGTTTACCGAGCAGTACTTC

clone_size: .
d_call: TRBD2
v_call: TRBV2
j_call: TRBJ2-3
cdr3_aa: CASNPGLAGGPDTQYF
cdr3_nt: TGTGCCAGCAACCCGGGACTAGCGGGGGGGCCAGATACGCAGTATTTT

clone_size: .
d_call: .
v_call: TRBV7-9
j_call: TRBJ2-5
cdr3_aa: CASSLNTIQETQYF
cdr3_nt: TGTGCCAGCAGCTTAAATACTATACAAGAGACCCAGTACTTC

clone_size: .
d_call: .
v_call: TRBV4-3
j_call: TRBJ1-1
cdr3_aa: CASSQVFRENTEAFF
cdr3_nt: TGCGCCAGCAGCCAAGTGTTCAGGGAGAACACTGAAGCTTTCTTT

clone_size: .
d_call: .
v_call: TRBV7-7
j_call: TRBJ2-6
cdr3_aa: CASSLEFGANVLTF
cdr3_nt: TGTGCTAGCAGCTTAGAGTTTGGGGCCAACGTCCTGACTTTC

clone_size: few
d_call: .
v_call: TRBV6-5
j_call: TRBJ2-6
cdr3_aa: CASSFSVPSGANVLTF
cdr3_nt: TGTGCCAGCAGTTTTTCCGTTCCCTCTGGGGCCAACGTCCTGACTTTC

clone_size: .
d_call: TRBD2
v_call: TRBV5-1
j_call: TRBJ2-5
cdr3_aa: CASSPTSGQTQYF
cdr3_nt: TGCGCCAGCAGCCCAACTAGCGGGCAAACCCAGTACTTC

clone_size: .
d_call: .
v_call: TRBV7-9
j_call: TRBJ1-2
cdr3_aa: CASSGGREFYGYTF
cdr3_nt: TGTGCCAGCAGCGGTGGACGCGAATTCTATGGCTACACCTTC

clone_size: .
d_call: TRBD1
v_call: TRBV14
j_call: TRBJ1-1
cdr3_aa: CASSLTGTGEAFF
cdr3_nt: TGTGCCAGCAGCCTTACCGGGACAGGGGAAGCTTTCTTT

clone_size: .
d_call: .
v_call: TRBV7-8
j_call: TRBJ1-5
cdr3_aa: CASSLGRAGNQPQHF
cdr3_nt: TGTGCCAGCAGCTTAGGCAGGGCGGGCAATCAGCCCCAGCATTTT

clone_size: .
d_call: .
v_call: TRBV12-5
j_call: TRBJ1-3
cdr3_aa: CASGLPGFVGNTIYF
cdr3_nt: TGTGCTAGTGGTTTGCCGGGGTTTGTAGGAAACACCATATATTTT

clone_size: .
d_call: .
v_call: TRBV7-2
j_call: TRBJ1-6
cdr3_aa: CASSLVPVSVYNSPLHF
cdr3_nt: TGTGCCAGCAGCTTAGTCCCGGTTTCGGTCTATAATTCACCCCTCCACTTT

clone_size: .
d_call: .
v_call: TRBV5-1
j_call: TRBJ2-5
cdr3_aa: CASRLDLETQYF
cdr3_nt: TGCGCCAGCAGACTAGACTTAGAGACCCAGTACTTC

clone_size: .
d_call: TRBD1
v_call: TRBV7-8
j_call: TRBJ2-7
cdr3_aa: CASSMGQMDEQYF
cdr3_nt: TGTGCCAGCAGCATGGGACAGATGGATGAGCAGTACTTC

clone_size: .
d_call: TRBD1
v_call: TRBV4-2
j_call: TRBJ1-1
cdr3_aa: CASSQDWRTGLVNTEAFF
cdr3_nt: TGTGCCAGCAGCCAAGATTGGAGGACAGGGCTGGTGAACACTGAAGCTTTCTTT

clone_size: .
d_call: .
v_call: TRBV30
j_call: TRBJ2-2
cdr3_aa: CAWSVGFGAGELFF
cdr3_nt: .

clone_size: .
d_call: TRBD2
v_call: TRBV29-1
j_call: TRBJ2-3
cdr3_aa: CSHGLAGTDTQYF
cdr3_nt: TGCAGCCATGGACTAGCGGGCACAGATACGCAGTATTTT

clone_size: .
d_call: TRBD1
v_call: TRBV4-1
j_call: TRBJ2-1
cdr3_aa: CASSQDPGGGEQFF
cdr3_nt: TGCGCCAGCAGCCAAGACCCAGGGGGCGGTGAGCAGTTCTTC